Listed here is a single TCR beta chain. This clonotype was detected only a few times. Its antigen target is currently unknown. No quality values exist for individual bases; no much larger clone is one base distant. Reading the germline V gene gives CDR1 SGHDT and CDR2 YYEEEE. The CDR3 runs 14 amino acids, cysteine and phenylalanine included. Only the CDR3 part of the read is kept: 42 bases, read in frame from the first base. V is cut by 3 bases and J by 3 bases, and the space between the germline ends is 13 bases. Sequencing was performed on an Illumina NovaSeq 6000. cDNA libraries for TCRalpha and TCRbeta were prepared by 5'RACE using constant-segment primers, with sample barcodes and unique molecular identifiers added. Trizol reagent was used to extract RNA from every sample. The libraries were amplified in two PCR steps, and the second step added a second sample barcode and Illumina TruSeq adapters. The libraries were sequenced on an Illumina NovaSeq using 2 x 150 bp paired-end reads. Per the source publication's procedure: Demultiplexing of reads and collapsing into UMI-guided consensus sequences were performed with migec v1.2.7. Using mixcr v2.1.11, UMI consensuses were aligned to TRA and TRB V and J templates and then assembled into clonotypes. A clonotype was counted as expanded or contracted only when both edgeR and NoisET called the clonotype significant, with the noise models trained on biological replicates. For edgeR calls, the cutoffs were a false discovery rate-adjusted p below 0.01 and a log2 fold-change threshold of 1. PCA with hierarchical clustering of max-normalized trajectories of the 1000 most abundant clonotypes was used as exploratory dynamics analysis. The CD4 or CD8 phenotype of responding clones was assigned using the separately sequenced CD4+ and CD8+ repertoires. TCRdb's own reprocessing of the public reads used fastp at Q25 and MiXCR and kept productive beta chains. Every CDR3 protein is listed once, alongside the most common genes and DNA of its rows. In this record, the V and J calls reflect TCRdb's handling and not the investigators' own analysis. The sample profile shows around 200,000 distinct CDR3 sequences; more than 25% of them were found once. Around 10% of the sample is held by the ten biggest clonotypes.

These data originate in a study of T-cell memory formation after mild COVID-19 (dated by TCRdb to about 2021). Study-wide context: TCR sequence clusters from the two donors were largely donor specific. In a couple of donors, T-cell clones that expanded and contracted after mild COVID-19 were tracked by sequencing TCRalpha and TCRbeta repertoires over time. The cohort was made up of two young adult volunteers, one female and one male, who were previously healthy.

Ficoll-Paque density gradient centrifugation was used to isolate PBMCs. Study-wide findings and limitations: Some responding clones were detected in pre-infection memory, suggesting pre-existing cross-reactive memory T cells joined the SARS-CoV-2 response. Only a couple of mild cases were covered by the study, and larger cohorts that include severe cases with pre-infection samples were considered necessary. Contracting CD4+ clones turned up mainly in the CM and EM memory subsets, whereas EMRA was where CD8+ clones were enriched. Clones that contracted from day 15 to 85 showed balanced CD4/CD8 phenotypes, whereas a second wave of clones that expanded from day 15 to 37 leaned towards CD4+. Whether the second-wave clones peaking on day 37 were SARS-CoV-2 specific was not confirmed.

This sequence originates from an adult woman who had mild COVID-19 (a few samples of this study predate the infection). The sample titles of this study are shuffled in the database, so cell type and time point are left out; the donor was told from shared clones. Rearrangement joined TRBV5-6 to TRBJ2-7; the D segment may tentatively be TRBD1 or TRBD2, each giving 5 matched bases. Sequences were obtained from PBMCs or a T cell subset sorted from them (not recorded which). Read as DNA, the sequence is TGTGCCAGCAGCTCCCGGGGCCACTACTACGAGCAGTACTTC. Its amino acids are CASSSRGHYYEQYF.